The T cell receptor beta chain described here comes from a study of blood T cells in healthy people across ages. General study results and limits: In long-lived donors, naive CD4+ cell counts and diversity exceeded those of aged donors. It was held that the diversity estimates obtained from one million T cells were underestimates.

The use of a sample-barcoded 5' primer and a J-beta primer mix characterized a second PCR of roughly 6 to 11 cycles. Each cDNA molecule received a tag from a template-switch adaptor that had 12 random nucleotides. A single record per CDR3 protein comes from TCRdb applying MiXCR to the 5' RACE reads. The table lists around 1.7 million distinct CDR3 sequences, about 30% of them singletons. The CDR3 spans 17 residues. Germline V lookup: CDR1 SGDLS, CDR2 YYNGEE. The V end lost 0 bases, the J end lost 5 bases, and 18 bases lay between the germline ends. This clonotype was found many times. Its antigen is not identified.

The chain joins TRBV9 to TRBJ2-1; tentatively, D is TRBD2 (6 bases). The clonotype comes from a woman in her thirties in good health. Sequenced sample: blood. CDR3 bases: TGTGCCAGCAGCGTAGCGCCGGGGACTCCACTTCACAATGAGCAGTTCTTC. Its protein is CASSVAPGTPLHNEQFF.